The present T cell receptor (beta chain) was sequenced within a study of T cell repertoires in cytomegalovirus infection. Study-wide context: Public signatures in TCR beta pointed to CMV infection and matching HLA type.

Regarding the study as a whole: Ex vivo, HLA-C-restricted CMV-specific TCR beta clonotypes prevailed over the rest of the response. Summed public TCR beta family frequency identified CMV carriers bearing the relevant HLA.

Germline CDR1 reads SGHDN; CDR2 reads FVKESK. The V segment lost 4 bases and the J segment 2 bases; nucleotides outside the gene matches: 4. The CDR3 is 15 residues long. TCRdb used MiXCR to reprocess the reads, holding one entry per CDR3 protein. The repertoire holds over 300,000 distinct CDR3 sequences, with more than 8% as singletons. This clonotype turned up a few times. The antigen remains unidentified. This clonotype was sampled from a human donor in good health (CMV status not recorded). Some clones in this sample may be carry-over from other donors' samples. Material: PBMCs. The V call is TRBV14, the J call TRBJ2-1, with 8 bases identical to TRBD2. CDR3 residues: CASSLIAGPYNEQFF. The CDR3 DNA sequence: TGTGCCAGCAGCCTTATAGCGGGGCCCTACAATGAGCAGTTCTTC.